These 30 T cell receptor beta chains were sequenced from one sample in a study of OX40 agonist ivuxolimab in advanced cancers. Only in-frame clones appear in the TCRdb table, and some are missing; sequencing was by immunoSEQ multiplex PCR. The sample lists about 72,000 clones, 90% to 95% seen once, with 5% to 6.5% in the top ten. Source: CD4+ or CD8+ T cells sorted from blood, taken in a trial of the OX40 agonist ivuxolimab. Receptor source: an adult with an advanced solid tumor such as melanoma, head and neck, liver or kidney cancer.

The chain carries TRBV6-5 and TRBJ1-5, with 10 bases identical to TRBD1. The length of the CDR3 is 15 residues. In germline, CDR1 is MNHEY, CDR2 SVGAGI. V lost 4 bases to trimming and J lost 10 bases; unmatched junction nucleotides: 10. The CDR3 DNA sequence: TGTGCCAGCAGTTTCTCCGGGACAGGGGCCAGCCCCCAGCATTTT. Translating it yields CASSFSGTGASPQHF.

This sequence joins TRBV7-6 and TRBJ2-1, with 12 bases fitting TRBD2. The J segment lost 8 bases and the V segment lost 2 bases, leaving 4 bases of the junction unmatched. Germline V lookup: CDR1 SGHVS, CDR2 FNYEAQ. CDR3 length equals 15 residues. The CDR3 DNA sequence: TGTGCCAGCAGCTTAAGACTAGCGGGGGTACATGAGCAGTTCTTC. The encoded protein is CASSLRLAGVHEQFF.

The CDR3 DNA is TGTGCCAGCATGGGACAGAAAGACGAGCAGTACTTC. Protein product: CASMGQKDEQYF. The chain uses TRBV6-6 and TRBJ2-7; 7 bases are a match to TRBD1. Germline CDR1 MNHNY, CDR2 SVGAGI (reference sequence). Losses at the gene ends were 7 bases for V and 5 bases for J; bases not matched to a gene: 5. This CDR3 is 12 amino acids long.

The sample holds one count of this clone. The chain couples TRBV4-1 to TRBJ1-1; D is ambiguous. The CDR3 extends over 12 amino acids. The V end was cut by 4 bases, the J end by 5 bases, with 8 bases between. Germline CDR1 and CDR2: MGHRA and YSYEKL. The CDR3 nucleotides read TGCGCCAGCAGCCTCCCGGGAACTGAAGCTTTCTTT. It specifies CASSLPGTEAFF.

The chain combines TRBV4-3 with TRBJ2-2; 8 nucleotides line up with TRBD1. J lost 4 bases, V lost 1 base, and 2 bases had no gene match. The CDR3 is 15 residues long. In germline, CDR1 is LGHNA, CDR2 YSLEER. The DNA of the CDR3 is TGCGCCAGCAGCCAAGGCAGGGGGCTCACCGGGGAGCTGTTTTTT. Its translation is CASSQGRGLTGELFF.

The chain links TRBV27 to TRBJ2-3, with 7 nucleotides matching TRBD1. The germline V gene has CDR1 MNHEY and CDR2 SMNVEV (reference sequence). This CDR3 spans 14 amino acids. With V trimmed by 2 bases and J by 2 bases, 1 base remained unmatched. In DNA, the CDR3 is TGTGCCAGCAGTTTACAGGGGGACACAGATACGCAGTATTTT. It specifies CASSLQGDTDTQYF.

The chain uses TRBV14 and TRBJ2-7, with D possibly being TRBD1 (6 bases). V lost 1 base, J lost 3 bases, and 13 bases lay in between. CDR3 length equals 15 residues. Germline assignment: CDR1 SGHDN and CDR2 FVKESK. Here the CDR3 DNA reads TGTGCCAGCAGCCAAGTTGAGACAGGAATCTACGAGCAGTACTTC. This gives the protein CASSQVETGIYEQYF.

J is TRBJ2-7 and V is TRBV5-4; D possibly corresponds to TRBD1 (6 bases). CDR3 length: 16 residues. Germline lookup yields CDR1 SGHNT and CDR2 YYREEE (reference sequence). V was cut by 0 bases and J by 2 bases, with 15 bases left in between. CDR3 DNA: TGTGCCAGCAGCTTGGGGTCTTGGGACACGACCTACGAGCAGTACTTC. It yields the protein CASSLGSWDTTYEQYF.

The chain recombines TRBV28 with TRBJ1-5; TRBD1 matches at 8 bases. J gave up 4 bases and V 3 bases, and 11 bases lay outside the gene matches. Germline assignment: CDR1 MDHEN and CDR2 SYDVKM. This CDR3 comprises 17 residues. CDR3 bases: TGTGCCAGCAGTTTCCTCATAGGGGGACAGGCTAATCAGCCCCAGCATTTT. Its protein product is CASSFLIGGQANQPQHF.

The chain joins TRBV2 to TRBJ2-7; D is unresolved. The germline V and J ends were trimmed by 4 bases and 3 bases, with 13 bases remaining between them. The germline V gene has CDR1 SNHLY and CDR2 FYNNEI. The CDR3 is 14 residues long. CDR3 in amino acids: CASSGLPARYEQYF. The CDR3 region has the DNA TGTGCCAGCAGTGGGTTACCGGCTCGCTACGAGCAGTACTTC.

The chain uses TRBV9 and TRBJ2-3, with no clear D. CDR1 and CDR2 from the germline V gene are SGDLS and YYNGEE. This CDR3 spans 13 amino acids. The V end was cut by 3 bases, the J end by 7 bases, with 12 bases between. The CDR3 here is CASSAELAYTQYF. The CDR3 DNA reads TGTGCCAGCAGCGCGGAACTCGCATATACGCAGTATTTT.

The J gene is TRBJ1-2, the V gene TRBV18; D not resolved. V lost 3 bases and J 3 bases, leaving 11 bases between the germline ends. The germline CDR1 and CDR2 sequences are KGHSH and LQKENI. The CDR3 runs to 14 residues. The CDR3 loop reads CASSPVSRDYGYTF. In DNA form, the CDR3 reads TGTGCCAGCTCACCCGTCTCGAGGGACTATGGCTACACCTTC.

CDR3 amino acids: CASSISGGYEQYF. CDR3 nucleotide sequence: TGTGCCAGCAGCATATCGGGGGGCTACGAGCAGTACTTC. The chain joins TRBV9 to TRBJ2-7, with 7 bases matching TRBD2. CDR1 SGDLS and CDR2 YYNGEE come from the germline V gene. Trimming at V came to 4 bases and at J to 3 bases, leaving 4 bases not matched to a gene. This CDR3 has 13 residues. The complete variable domain, with remaining parts taken from reference TRBV9 and TRBJ2-7, reads DSGVTQTPKHLITATGQRVTLRCSPRSGDLSVYWYQQSLDQGLQFLIQYYNGEERAKGNILERFSAQQFPDLHSELNLSSLELGDSALYFCASSISGGYEQYFGPGTRLTVT.

This sequence joins TRBV27 and TRBJ1-2; D unclear. The CDR3 loop spans 13 amino acids. Germline V gene sequence: CDR1 MNHEY, CDR2 SMNVEV (reference sequence). The V gene lost 6 bases and the J gene lost 3 bases, with 11 bases spanning the gap. The CDR3 DNA follows: TGTGCCAGCAGAGCCCTCGGCGACTATGGCTACACCTTC. Its translation: CASRALGDYGYTF.

The V call is TRBV9, the J call TRBJ2-2; D not certain. The V end lost 4 bases, the J end lost 5 bases, and 9 bases lay between the germline ends. Germline V gene data show CDR1 as SGDLS and CDR2 as YYNGEE. This CDR3 contains 13 residues. The CDR3 nucleotides read TGTGCCAGCAGCCCCTTTCGGACCGGGGAGCTGTTTTTT. Encoded protein: CASSPFRTGELFF.

The rearrangement links TRBV27 to TRBJ1-5; TRBD1 might be the D (5 bases). This CDR3 contains 15 residues. From germline, CDR1 is MNHEY and CDR2 SMNVEV (reference sequence). Trimming took off 3 bases at V and 7 bases at J, with 16 bases between the two ends. The DNA of the CDR3 is TGTGCCAGCAGTTTTTTGGGGGATTTCAACCAGCCCCAGCATTTT. This sequence encodes CASSFLGDFNQPQHF.

The gene calls are TRBV14 and TRBJ2-2; D not certain. The CDR3 contains 14 residues. The ends were cut back, 0 bases at V and 3 bases at J, with 5 bases in the middle. Germline CDR1 is SGHDN and CDR2 is FVKESK. CDR3 region: CASSQDKYTGELFF. CDR3 DNA sequence: TGTGCCAGCAGCCAAGACAAGTACACCGGGGAGCTGTTTTTT.

The chain joins TRBV27 to TRBJ2-7; TRBD1 matches at 8 bases. Germline CDR1 MNHEY, CDR2 SMNVEV (reference sequence). This CDR3 spans 16 amino acids. Trimming took 2 bases from V and 1 from J; bases not matched to a gene: 7. In DNA, the CDR3 is TGTGCCAGCAGTTTACACTCAGGGGGCTCATCCTACGAGCAGTACTTC. It translates to CASSLHSGGSSYEQYF.

V is TRBV30 and J is TRBJ2-7; D is unclear. Trimming removed 2 bases from V and 3 bases from J, with 14 bases in between. CDR3 length: 14 residues. CDR1 and CDR2 (germline): GTSNPN, SVGIG (reference sequence). CDR3 region: CAWSRLPPLYEQYF. CDR3 coding DNA: TGTGCCTGGAGTAGATTACCCCCTCTCTACGAGCAGTACTTC.

The rearrangement uses TRBV28 and TRBJ2-7; maybe TRBD1 (5 bases). This CDR3 region has 14 residues. Trimming removed 8 bases at V and 7 bases at J, with 21 bases between. Germline CDR1 is MDHEN and CDR2 is SYDVKM. The CDR3 reads CASAARGHPREQYF. Here the CDR3 DNA reads TGTGCCAGCGCCGCACGAGGACACCCGCGAGAGCAGTACTTC.

This chain's CDR3 is CASSQQVSYNEQFF. CDR3 nucleotide sequence: TGTGCCAGCAGTCAACAGGTCTCCTACAATGAGCAGTTCTTC. V usage is TRBV25-1 and J usage is TRBJ2-1, with a tentative D call TRBD1 (5 bases). V gave up 5 bases and J gave up 0 bases, with 8 bases separating them. The CDR3 spans 14 residues. Germline assignment: CDR1 MGHDK and CDR2 SYGVNS.

The genes are TRBV6-5 and TRBJ1-1; D unclear. Germline values: CDR1 MNHEY, CDR2 SVGAGI. V gave up 8 bases and J gave up 7 bases, with 17 bases separating them. This CDR3 has 13 residues. CDR3 in amino acids: CASGPYSLSEAFF. As DNA, the CDR3 is TGTGCCAGCGGACCTTATAGCTTGAGTGAAGCTTTCTTT.

The CDR3 reads CACPGGSTEAFF. CDR3 in DNA: TGTGCCTGTCCGGGAGGGAGCACTGAAGCTTTCTTT. This chain joins TRBV30 and TRBJ1-1; D gene ambiguous. The V end was cut by 6 bases, the J end by 4 bases, with 12 bases between. The CDR3 extends over 12 amino acids. From germline, CDR1 is GTSNPN and CDR2 SVGIG (reference sequence).

The gene calls are TRBV7-9 and TRBJ2-5; D perhaps matches TRBD1 (6 bases). Germline V gives CDR1 SEHNR, CDR2 FQNEAQ (reference sequence). This CDR3 is 13 amino acids long. The V gene lost 5 bases and the J gene lost 2 bases, with 9 bases spanning the gap. CDR3 in amino acids: CASSGTPQETQYF. For the CDR3, the DNA is TGTGCCAGCAGCGGGACACCTCAAGAGACCCAGTACTTC. The full variable domain, rest sourced from reference TRBV7-9 and TRBJ2-5, is DTGVSQNPRHKITKRGQNVTFRCDPISEHNRLYWYRQTLGQGPEFLTYFQNEAQLEKSRLLSDRFSAERPKGSFSTLEIQRTEQGDSAMYLCASSGTPQETQYFGPGTRLLVL.

The chain combines TRBV7-3 with TRBJ2-3; perhaps TRBD2 as D (5 bases). Germline loops: CDR1 SGHTA, CDR2 FQGTGA. There are 12 residues in the CDR3. Trimming cost V 6 bases and J 2 bases, with 6 bases left between them. CDR3 bases: TGTGCCAGCAGGGGAGACACAGATACGCAGTATTTT. Translation: CASRGDTDTQYF.

This clone was picked up one time. The J gene is TRBJ1-3, the V gene TRBV7-6; D is perhaps TRBD1 (5 bases). The CDR3 has 14 amino acids. Trimming removed 5 bases from V and 4 bases from J, with 12 bases in between. The germline V gene encodes CDR1 SGHVS and CDR2 FNYEAQ. The CDR3 region has the DNA TGTGCCAGCAGCCCCGGGACGGAGGGAAACACCATATATTTT. Encoded protein: CASSPGTEGNTIYF. The whole variable domain, remainder taken from reference TRBV7-6 and TRBJ1-3, is GAGVSQSPRYKVTKRGQDVALRCDPISGHVSLYWYRQALGQGPEFLTYFNYEAQQDKSGLPNDRFSAERPEGSISTLTIQRTEQRDSAMYRCASSPGTEGNTIYFGEGSWLTVV.

The rearrangement uses TRBV6-1 and TRBJ2-5; D is uncertain. Trimming removed 1 base at V and 3 bases at J, with 12 bases between. This CDR3 has 15 residues. Looked up from germline, CDR1 is MNHNS and CDR2 is SASEGT. DNA of the CDR3: TGTGCCAGCAGTGAAGATTGGCTGATAAAAGAGACCCAGTACTTC. Translation: CASSEDWLIKETQYF.

This chain joins TRBV2 and TRBJ2-3; 10 bases align to TRBD1. The length of the CDR3 is 14 residues. J gave up 6 bases and V 7 bases, and 7 bases lay outside the gene matches. The germline CDR1 and CDR2 sequences are SNHLY and FYNNEI. The CDR3 DNA sequence: TGTGCCAGCAACCGACAGGGGGCAGGGGATACGCAGTATTTT. The encoded protein is CASNRQGAGDTQYF.

The chain recombines TRBV29-1 with TRBJ1-4, with a possible D match to TRBD1 (5 bases). CDR1 and CDR2 from the germline V gene are SQVTM and ANQGSEA. The CDR3 length is 12 residues. Trimming took 6 bases from V and 8 from J, leaving 13 bases between them. This CDR3 is CSVTQGGEKLFF. Here the CDR3 DNA reads TGCAGCGTGACCCAGGGAGGCGAAAAACTGTTTTTT.

The chain has TRBV5-6 and TRBJ2-7; a possible D gene is TRBD2 (5 bases). The CDR3 totals 14 residues. V lost 4 bases and J lost 0, with 11 bases in between. Germline V gene sequence: CDR1 SGHDT, CDR2 YYEEEE. The CDR3 nucleotides read TGTGCCAGCAGCGACCTCGAGGGCTCCTACGAGCAGTACTTC. Translation: CASSDLEGSYEQYF.